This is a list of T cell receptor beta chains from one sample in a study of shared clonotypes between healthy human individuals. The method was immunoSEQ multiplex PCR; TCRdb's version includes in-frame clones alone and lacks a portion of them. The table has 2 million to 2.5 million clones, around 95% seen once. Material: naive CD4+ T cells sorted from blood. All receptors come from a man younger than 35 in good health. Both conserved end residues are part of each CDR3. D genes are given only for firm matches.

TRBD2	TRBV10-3	CAIRTASGVTSYNEQFF
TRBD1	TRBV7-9	CASSLHRDREYNSNQPQHF
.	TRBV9	CASSSSGELNQPQHF
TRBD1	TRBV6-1	CASSEGDSKETQYF
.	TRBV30	CARAENYGYTF
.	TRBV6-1	CASSRDDTQYF
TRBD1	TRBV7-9	CASSPGQGNRETQYF
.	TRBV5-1	CASSEPTGSPFF
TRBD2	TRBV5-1	CASSKREDHYNEQFF
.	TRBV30	CAWSSGRARNTEAFF
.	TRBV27	CASSSGGLGNQPQHF
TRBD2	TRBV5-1	CASTLAGDPGELFF
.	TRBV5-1	CASSKSDRYEQYF
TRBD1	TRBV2	CASSVQGVHYNEQFF
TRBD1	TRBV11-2	CASSTGAINYEQYF
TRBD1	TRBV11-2	CASSFNRGITEAFF
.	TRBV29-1	CSAAAGATNEQYF
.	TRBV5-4	CASNPNVGSYEQYF
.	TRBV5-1	CASSFGANNEQFF
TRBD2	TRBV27	CASSSSLSGGLSYEQYF
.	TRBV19	CASSARTVPNSPLHF
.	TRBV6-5	CASSYSAPPAGNTIYF
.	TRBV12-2	CASRFQGRGPNNEQFF
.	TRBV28	CASSKGGSGNTIYF
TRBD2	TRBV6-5	CASSYSGGYAGELFF
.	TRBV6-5	CASSYSGHYEQYF
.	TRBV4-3	CASSQDMTGELFF
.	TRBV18	CASSPNVKLTDYGYTF
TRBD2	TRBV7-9	CASGLAGGNNEQFF
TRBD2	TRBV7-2	CASSFTTSGGAGEQYF
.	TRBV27	CASSLGPGVYEQYF
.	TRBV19	CASRKNSQGNTGELFF
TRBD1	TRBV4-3	CASSQDRTQGGQFF
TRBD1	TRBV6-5	CASSWTGARTEAFF
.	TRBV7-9	CASSVSLETQYF
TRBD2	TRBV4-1	CASSQIAGISTDTQYF
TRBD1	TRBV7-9	CASSLAGTGVRGPQHF
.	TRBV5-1	CASRLAGDSGNTIYF
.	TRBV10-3	CAISDPQPTGNTEAFF
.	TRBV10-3	CAISGTGFEQYF
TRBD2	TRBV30	CAWSPGLAGQETQYF
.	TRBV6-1	CASRIGTGGGPPLHF
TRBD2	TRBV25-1	CASSVIGTSGIYEQYF
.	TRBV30	CASYGPYGYTF
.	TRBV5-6	CASRFSPGEQYF
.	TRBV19	CASSGPYRYGNGYTF
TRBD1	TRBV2	CASSKGQGGNYGYTF
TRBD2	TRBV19	CASSSSGSGYNEQFF
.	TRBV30	CAWSPSGYPNQPQHF
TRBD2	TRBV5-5	CASSPGLGVGTDTQYF
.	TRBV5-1	CASSLPSQETQYF
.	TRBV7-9	CASSPPRGTYEQYF
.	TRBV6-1	CASSEGTAGSEKLFF